These T cell receptor beta chains were read from a single sample in a study of cytomegalovirus exposure and HLA in healthy donors. TCRdb's table, derived via immunoSEQ multiplex PCR, lists solely in-frame clones and lacks some. The sample includes about 180,000 clones, about three quarters of them seen just once. Sequencing used PBMCs. The receptors were sampled from a man in his late teens or twenties in good health and CMV-seronegative. The CDR3 runs from the conserved cysteine through the conserved F or W. The order of the fields is CDR3 DNA, CDR3 protein, clone size, J gene, V gene, D gene. The D gene is left open where the match is weak. Clone size is given for some rows only: seen once, a few or many times, or a class if the clone is expanded.

CDR3nt: TGTGCCAGCAGCTTAGGTGTCAGGGGAAACCAAGAGACCCAGTACTTC
CDR3aa: CASSLGVRGNQETQYF
abundance: .
j_gene: TRBJ2-5
v_gene: TRBV7-9
d_gene: .

CDR3nt: TGCAGCGTTTGGGGAGAAGAGACCCAGTACTTC
CDR3aa: CSVWGEETQYF
abundance: .
j_gene: TRBJ2-5
v_gene: TRBV29-1
d_gene: .

CDR3nt: TGTGCCTGGAGGCCCCCCCCGGGAGGGGAGCAGTTCTTC
CDR3aa: CAWRPPPGGEQFF
abundance: .
j_gene: TRBJ2-1
v_gene: TRBV30
d_gene: TRBD2

CDR3nt: TGTGCCAGCAGTTCCATGCAGGGGATCGGGGAGACCCAGTACTTC
CDR3aa: CASSSMQGIGETQYF
abundance: .
j_gene: TRBJ2-5
v_gene: TRBV27
d_gene: .

CDR3nt: TGTGCCAGCAGTTACTCGGAGGGGAGTACTGAAGCTTTCTTT
CDR3aa: CASSYSEGSTEAFF
abundance: .
j_gene: TRBJ1-1
v_gene: TRBV6-5
d_gene: .

CDR3nt: TGTGCCAGCAGTGCCGGAGGGTCCCAAGGATACAATGAGCAGTTCTTC
CDR3aa: CASSAGGSQGYNEQFF
abundance: .
j_gene: TRBJ2-1
v_gene: TRBV2
d_gene: .

CDR3nt: TGTGCCAGCAGCTTAACCCGCTACACAGATACGCAGTATTTT
CDR3aa: CASSLTRYTDTQYF
abundance: .
j_gene: TRBJ2-3
v_gene: TRBV7-2
d_gene: .

CDR3nt: TGTGCCAGCAGCAGCCGGGACAGCACCTACGAGCAGTACTTC
CDR3aa: CASSSRDSTYEQYF
abundance: few
j_gene: TRBJ2-7
v_gene: TRBV7-8
d_gene: TRBD1

CDR3nt: TGTGCCAGCTCACCGAAGGAGAACTATGGCTACACCTTC
CDR3aa: CASSPKENYGYTF
abundance: .
j_gene: TRBJ1-2
v_gene: TRBV18
d_gene: .

CDR3nt: TGTGCCTGGAGTGTGGGGGGCGGGGGGGGCTACACCTTC
CDR3aa: CAWSVGGGGGYTF
abundance: .
j_gene: TRBJ1-2
v_gene: TRBV30
d_gene: .

CDR3nt: TGTGCCACCAGCCCCGGGGTAGCGGGGAGCTCCTACGAGCAGTACTTC
CDR3aa: CATSPGVAGSSYEQYF
abundance: .
j_gene: TRBJ2-7
v_gene: TRBV15
d_gene: TRBD2

CDR3nt: TGCGCCAGCAGTCGCAGTTTACCGGGACAGGGAATATACGAGCAGTACTTC
CDR3aa: CASSRSLPGQGIYEQYF
abundance: .
j_gene: TRBJ2-7
v_gene: TRBV23-1
d_gene: TRBD1

CDR3nt: TGCGCCAGCAGCTCCTACAGGGGGCAGGACTATGGCTACACCTTC
CDR3aa: CASSSYRGQDYGYTF
abundance: .
j_gene: TRBJ1-2
v_gene: TRBV5-1
d_gene: TRBD1

CDR3nt: TGCAGTGCTAACAGGGGAAATGGCTACACCTTC
CDR3aa: CSANRGNGYTF
abundance: .
j_gene: TRBJ1-2
v_gene: TRBV20-1
d_gene: TRBD1

CDR3nt: TGTGCCTGGAGTAAGGGGGAGCAATTTAATGAGCAGTTCTTC
CDR3aa: CAWSKGEQFNEQFF
abundance: .
j_gene: TRBJ2-1
v_gene: TRBV30
d_gene: .

CDR3nt: TGTGCCAGCAGCGTTAGTGGCGGGAGCGTTGGGGAGACCCAGTACTTC
CDR3aa: CASSVSGGSVGETQYF
abundance: .
j_gene: TRBJ2-5
v_gene: TRBV11-3
d_gene: TRBD2

CDR3nt: TGTGCCTGGAGTGTTTCTAGGCCCCACTCCCCTCTCTACGAGCAGTACTTC
CDR3aa: CAWSVSRPHSPLYEQYF
abundance: .
j_gene: TRBJ2-7
v_gene: TRBV30
d_gene: .

CDR3nt: TGCAGCGTTGAGGCGCAGACAGGGGGAGGAGCTTTCTTT
CDR3aa: CSVEAQTGGGAFF
abundance: .
j_gene: TRBJ1-1
v_gene: TRBV29-1
d_gene: TRBD1

CDR3nt: TGTGCCAGCAGTGAACTACAGGGGGCAGTTACTGAAGCTTTCTTT
CDR3aa: CASSELQGAVTEAFF
abundance: .
j_gene: TRBJ1-1
v_gene: TRBV25-1
d_gene: TRBD1

CDR3nt: TGTGCCAGTAGCCCGACAGAATATAATTCACCCCTCCACTTT
CDR3aa: CASSPTEYNSPLHF
abundance: few
j_gene: TRBJ1-6
v_gene: TRBV19
d_gene: .

CDR3nt: TGTGCCAGCAGCGGGGGGACTAGCTATTCGGAGACCCAGTACTTC
CDR3aa: CASSGGTSYSETQYF
abundance: .
j_gene: TRBJ2-5
v_gene: TRBV5-6
d_gene: TRBD2

CDR3nt: TGTGCCAGCAGCCCACAGGGACACCAGACAGATACGCAGTATTTT
CDR3aa: CASSPQGHQTDTQYF
abundance: .
j_gene: TRBJ2-3
v_gene: TRBV7-6
d_gene: .

CDR3nt: TGCAGCGTTGATGCTAGCGGGCATGGCAATGAGCAGTTCTTC
CDR3aa: CSVDASGHGNEQFF
abundance: .
j_gene: TRBJ2-1
v_gene: TRBV29-1
d_gene: TRBD2

CDR3nt: TGCGCCAGCAGCCTACCGGGACTAGCGGGGTACGAGCAGTACTTC
CDR3aa: CASSLPGLAGYEQYF
abundance: once
j_gene: TRBJ2-7
v_gene: TRBV4-1
d_gene: TRBD2

CDR3nt: TGTGCCAGCAGCTGGGCTCGAGGACTAGCGGGAGGGGATGAGCAGTTCTTC
CDR3aa: CASSWARGLAGGDEQFF
abundance: .
j_gene: TRBJ2-1
v_gene: TRBV7-8
d_gene: TRBD2

CDR3nt: TGTGCCAGCAGCTCTCTAGGGACAGGGAACTATGGCTACACCTTC
CDR3aa: CASSSLGTGNYGYTF
abundance: .
j_gene: TRBJ1-2
v_gene: TRBV5-6
d_gene: TRBD1

CDR3nt: TGTGCCAGCAGCTTGGACAGGGGTAATGAAAAACTGTTTTTT
CDR3aa: CASSLDRGNEKLFF
abundance: .
j_gene: TRBJ1-4
v_gene: TRBV5-4
d_gene: TRBD1

CDR3nt: TGTGCCACCCGACAATTCCACGAGCAGTACTTC
CDR3aa: CATRQFHEQYF
abundance: .
j_gene: TRBJ2-7
v_gene: TRBV27
d_gene: .

CDR3nt: TGTGCCAGCAGTGAAGAACCGAGGTCCTACGAGCAGTACTTC
CDR3aa: CASSEEPRSYEQYF
abundance: .
j_gene: TRBJ2-7
v_gene: TRBV6-1
d_gene: .

CDR3nt: TGTGCCAGCAGTGACTACCGGGACAGTCCTACCTACGAGCAGTACTTC
CDR3aa: CASSDYRDSPTYEQYF
abundance: .
j_gene: TRBJ2-7
v_gene: TRBV27
d_gene: TRBD1

CDR3nt: TGCGCCAGCAGCCCCCGGGCCGGGGGGGAATACGAGCAGTACTTC
CDR3aa: CASSPRAGGEYEQYF
abundance: .
j_gene: TRBJ2-7
v_gene: TRBV5-1
d_gene: TRBD2

CDR3nt: TGTGCCACCAGTCGGGACAGGGATGGTTCACCCCTCCACTTT
CDR3aa: CATSRDRDGSPLHF
abundance: few
j_gene: TRBJ1-6
v_gene: TRBV15
d_gene: TRBD1

CDR3nt: TGTGCCAGCAGCTTAGGCAGGAACACCGGGGAGCTGTTTTTT
CDR3aa: CASSLGRNTGELFF
abundance: .
j_gene: TRBJ2-2
v_gene: TRBV13
d_gene: .

CDR3nt: TGTGCCAGCAGGTACGATCGGGGTGCGGAGCAGTACTTC
CDR3aa: CASRYDRGAEQYF
abundance: .
j_gene: TRBJ2-7
v_gene: TRBV6-5
d_gene: .

CDR3nt: TGTGCCAGCAGCGGAGACAGCAATGAGCAGTTCTTC
CDR3aa: CASSGDSNEQFF
abundance: .
j_gene: TRBJ2-1
v_gene: TRBV9
d_gene: .

CDR3nt: TGTGCCAGCAAACCCCAGGGAAGCTCCTACGAGCAGTACTTC
CDR3aa: CASKPQGSSYEQYF
abundance: once
j_gene: TRBJ2-7
v_gene: TRBV2
d_gene: .

CDR3nt: TGTGCCAGCAGTTTTCAACCTCCCCCCCTTGGCCGTGAGCAGTTCTTC
CDR3aa: CASSFQPPPLGREQFF
abundance: .
j_gene: TRBJ2-1
v_gene: TRBV27
d_gene: .